This T cell receptor (beta chain) derives from a study of response to subunit inactivated influenza vaccine (dated by TCRdb to the late 2010s). Notes on the research overall: The study used deep quantitative T cell receptor repertoire profiling to track responses to a trivalent subunit inactivated influenza vaccine. What the authors observed across the whole study: It was suggested by the authors that each seasonal influenza vaccination may recruit only a limited number of new T cells.

The library relied on RT-PCR. TCRdb shows the sequencer as Illumina HiSeq 2500. TCRdb trimmed the raw reads at Q25, called clones with MiXCR and kept productive beta chains. One record per CDR3 amino acid sequence lists the most common genes and DNA. This sample has 200,000 to 250,000 distinct CDR3 sequences in its table, and less than 15% of those were observed once. In total, the top ten clones hold more than 7% of the sample. Its CDR3 holds 16 amino acids, cysteine through phenylalanine. The kept DNA is CDR3 alone, 48 bases in frame from the first base. Comment on this clonotype: The specificity of this receptor is unknown. No much larger clone is present one base from it, and per-base qualities are unavailable.

The chain links TRBV21-1 with TRBJ2-2; the table's D call, TRBD1, has no DNA check behind it. TRBV21-1 is shown as a pseudogene. The sample here was non-naive T cells sorted from PBMCs, taken 14 to 15 days before vaccination. Explained via the paper, the cell subset or site label denotes: memory T cell fraction. The sequence was collected from a man aged 45-60 years who received an inactivated influenza vaccine. Donor details come from another sample of the same person, matched by shared clones. The DNA reads as follows: TGTGCCAGCATCGATAAGAAACGGGGGGCGAACGGGGAGCTGTTTTTT. This yields the protein CASIDKKRGANGELFF.